Sequencing of this TCR beta chain was carried out in a study of T cell responses to AZD1222 COVID-19 vaccine. Profiled with immunoSEQ multiplex PCR; TCRdb holds only in-frame clones, not every one. The table records approximately 120,000 clones, 70% to 90% of them present only once. Trimming removed 8 bases at V and 3 bases at J, with 5 bases between. Per the germline V gene, CDR1 is LNHDA and CDR2 is SQIVND (reference sequence). The CDR3 is 12 residues long. Study-level results: Seropositive status at baseline applied to only five to seven AZD1222 recipients. Donor demographics were predominantly white British with a female majority; clonal diversity may be underestimated. Dominant at 160-218 and 743-854, vaccine-associated CD4 TCRs also spanned spike. Sampling captured repertoires only after the peak T cell response.

In regard to this clone: Its antigen is currently unknown.

The receptor's source is an adult in good health. Sequencing was performed on peripheral blood, taken on day 0 of AZD1222 vaccination. The rearrangement joins TRBV19 to TRBJ1-6; D is uncertain. Here the CDR3 reads CASAHYNSPLHF. For the CDR3, the DNA is TGTGCCAGTGCCCACTATAATTCACCCCTCCACTTT.